This T cell receptor beta chain was observed in a study of T cell changes during pregnancy in multiple sclerosis. Here immunoSEQ multiplex PCR was the method, and the copy in TCRdb shows in-frame clones only, minus some. The sample includes 25,000 to 30,000 clones, roughly 87% of them seen just once. V lost 4 bases, J lost 3 bases, and 4 bases stayed unmatched. This CDR3 is built from 14 residues. The germline CDR1 and CDR2 sequences are SGHRS and YFSETQ. The material sequenced was CD8+ T cells from peripheral blood mononuclear cells, taken in the second trimester of pregnancy. The clonotype originates from a female donor with multiple sclerosis, enrolled in a pregnancy study. V usage is TRBV5-1 and J usage is TRBJ2-1; 7 bases line up with TRBD1. The CDR3 is CASSQTGFYNEQFF. In DNA form, the CDR3 reads TGCGCCAGCAGCCAGACAGGGTTCTACAATGAGCAGTTCTTC. Variable domain in full (rest from reference TRBV5-1 and TRBJ2-1): KAGVTQTPRYLIKTRGQQVTLSCSPISGHRSVSWYQQTPGQGLQFLFEYFSETQRNKGNFPGRFSGRQFSNSRSEMNVSTLELGDSALYLCASSQTGFYNEQFFGPGTRLTVL.